The subject of this entry is one T cell receptor beta chain. Germline values: CDR1 MDHEN, CDR2 SYDVKM. Trimming removed 3 bases from V and 12 bases from J, with 21 bases in between. The CDR3 has 15 residues. This entry belongs to a study of blood T cells in healthy people across ages. A sample-barcoded 5' primer and a J-beta primer mix were used in a second PCR of roughly 7 to 11 cycles. TCRdb passed the 5' RACE reads through MiXCR, listing each CDR3 protein once. The table records 1.5 million to 2 million distinct CDR3 sequences, about 50% of them present only once. The rearrangement joins TRBV28 to TRBJ2-1; weak D call: TRBD2 (7 bases). The TCR was taken from a woman aged 40 to 55 in good health. Sequencing was performed on blood. This CDR3 reads CASSFPPPGGPVQFF. In DNA, the CDR3 is TGTGCCAGCAGTTTCCCGCCTCCGGGGGGCCCTGTGCAGTTCTTC.